This note documents a single TCR beta chain sequence. Trimming removed 1 base from V and 1 base from J, with 7 bases in between. The CDR3 has 14 amino acids. The germline V gene has CDR1 LNHNV and CDR2 YYDKDF (reference sequence). TCR libraries were built from about 520 ng of total RNA by linear amplification. TCRdb ran MiXCR on the reads and lists one entry per CDR3 protein. This sample has 150,000 to 200,000 distinct CDR3 sequences, with around 80% found just once. These data come from a study of healthy donors' naive CD4 and CD8 T cells. The sample was naive CD4+ and CD8+ T cells sorted from blood, pooled from several donors. The rearrangement links TRBV15 to TRBJ1-2; the D gene is possibly TRBD1 (6 bases). The receptor comes from a pool of human donors in good health; the sample pools cells from several healthy donors. As DNA, the CDR3 is TGTGCCACCAGCAGAGCGGACAGTAACTATGGCTACACCTTC. This translates into CATSRADSNYGYTF.